The 14 T cell receptor beta chains presented below share a single source sample, sequenced in a study of T cell responses to AZD1222 COVID-19 vaccine. Sequencing was performed with immunoSEQ multiplex PCR; in TCRdb, only in-frame clones are kept and a portion is missing. Of about 110,000 clones detected, about 90% appear once; the ten largest clones hold 22%. The sample in question was peripheral blood, obtained on day 0 of AZD1222 vaccination. All receptors derive from an adult in good health.

This chain joins TRBV23-1 and TRBJ1-4; no firm D call. TRBV23-1 is an ORF for which the function is uncertain. Trimming cost V 4 bases and J 8 bases, with 14 bases left between them. The CDR3 contains 14 residues. This CDR3 reads CASSPSEGREKLFF. As DNA, the CDR3 is TGCGCCAGCAGTCCGTCAGAAGGACGGGAAAAACTGTTTTTT.

J is TRBJ1-6 and V is TRBV30; D ambiguous. The CDR3 length is 15 residues. Deletions cut 4 bases from V and 4 bases from J, with 14 bases between. Germline lookup yields CDR1 GTSNPN and CDR2 SVGIG (reference sequence). This CDR3 is CAWTAPRTYNSPLHF. In DNA form, the CDR3 reads TGTGCCTGGACCGCTCCGAGAACTTATAATTCACCCCTCCACTTT.

The CDR3 is CASSLVRSNTGELFF. The CDR3 DNA follows: TGTGCCAGCAGCTTAGTAAGGTCCAACACCGGGGAGCTGTTTTTT. This chain uses TRBV7-2 with TRBJ2-2; D remains ambiguous. Germline CDR1 reads SGHTA; CDR2 reads FQGNSA. The CDR3 totals 15 residues. Trimming removed 1 base at V and 2 bases at J, with 8 bases between.

This sequence joins TRBV2 and TRBJ2-7; D may correspond to TRBD1 or TRBD2 (5 bases each). Germline values: CDR1 SNHLY, CDR2 FYNNEI. The CDR3 extends over 18 amino acids. V dropped 6 bases and J dropped 0 bases, with 24 bases sitting between them. CDR3 residues: CASRTYLRAQTSSYEQYF. The CDR3 bases are TGTGCCAGCAGGACCTATCTCAGGGCCCAAACTAGCTCCTACGAGCAGTACTTC.

The V and J genes are TRBV5-1 and TRBJ2-1; D is unresolved. The length of the CDR3 is 13 residues. Germline lookup yields CDR1 SGHRS and CDR2 YFSETQ. V was cut by 0 bases and J by 9 bases, with 10 bases left in between. The chain's CDR3 is CASSLGIFGEQFF. CDR3 coding DNA: TGCGCCAGCAGCTTGGGTATTTTCGGTGAGCAGTTCTTC.

The J gene is TRBJ2-7, the V gene TRBV19, with a possible D match to TRBD2 (7 bases). The germline V and J ends were trimmed by 6 bases and 6 bases, with 15 bases remaining between them. The V gene's germline CDR1 is LNHDA and CDR2 SQIVND (reference sequence). CDR3 length: 13 amino acids. CDR3 in DNA: TGTGCCAGTAGAGATACAGGGAGGGGCGAGCAGTACTTC. Residues: CASRDTGRGEQYF.

This chain links TRBV10-3 with TRBJ2-3; D is unresolved. The CDR3 runs to 12 residues. V was pared by 7 bases and J by 2 bases, with 7 bases between. From germline, CDR1 is ENHRY and CDR2 SYGVKD. CDR3 nucleotides: TGTGCCATCAAGGGCCTCACAGATACGCAGTATTTT. It is translated as CAIKGLTDTQYF.

This sequence joins TRBV7-3 and TRBJ1-6; no clear D gene. Germline V lookup: CDR1 SGHTA, CDR2 FQGTGA. V gave up 4 bases and J gave up 7 bases, with 14 bases separating them. This CDR3 has 15 residues. In DNA form, the CDR3 reads TGTGCCAGCAGCTCGATTGCCGGGTTGAATTCACCCCTCCACTTT. It encodes CASSSIAGLNSPLHF.

The chain employs TRBV7-9 and TRBJ2-2, with D unresolved. Trimming took 5 bases from V and 7 from J, leaving 8 bases between them. Germline V gene data show CDR1 as SEHNR and CDR2 as FQNEAQ (reference sequence). The length of the CDR3 is 12 residues. The CDR3 DNA sequence: TGTGCCAGCAGCCCCTTATACGGGGAGCTGTTTTTT. It codes for CASSPLYGELFF.

CDR3 DNA: TGTGCCAGCAGCCCCGCCCGGTGGGGGACAGGGAGCTCCTACGAGCAGTACTTC. Translated, it gives CASSPARWGTGSSYEQYF. The chain has TRBV9 and TRBJ2-7; 9 bases match TRBD1. The CDR3 covers 18 residues. V gave up 4 bases and J gave up 0 bases; unmatched junction bases: 14. Germline CDR1 reads SGDLS; CDR2 reads YYNGEE.

In DNA form, the CDR3 reads TGCGCCAGCAGCCCGGACCCCGGACTAGCTGGCGAGCAGTACTTC. Translating gives CASSPDPGLAGEQYF. V and J are TRBV5-1 and TRBJ2-7; TRBD2 matches at 8 bases. V lost 4 bases to trimming and J lost 6 bases; unmatched junction nucleotides: 12. The germline CDR1 and CDR2 sequences are SGHRS and YFSETQ. The CDR3 is 15 residues long.

V and J are TRBV4-1 and TRBJ1-2, with TRBD1 identical over 10 bases. This CDR3 has 15 amino acids. The V segment lost 2 bases and the J segment 6 bases; nucleotides outside the gene matches: 6. Germline CDR1 and CDR2: MGHRA and YSYEKL. CDR3 coding DNA: TGCGCCAGCAGCCAATTGTGGGGGACAGGGGATGGCTACACCTTC. Translated: CASSQLWGTGDGYTF.

This chain connects TRBV6-5 to TRBJ1-2, with a weak D call TRBD1 (5 bases). The CDR3 covers 13 residues. V gave up 5 bases and J gave up 6 bases, with 13 bases separating them. Germline lookup yields CDR1 MNHEY and CDR2 SVGAGI. The CDR3 protein is CASSTGAGDGYTF. Here the CDR3 DNA reads TGTGCCAGCAGTACCGGGGCGGGAGATGGCTACACCTTC.

The gene calls are TRBV3-1 (or the pseudogene TRBV3-2) and TRBJ2-7, with D maybe TRBD1 (6 bases). Germline assignment: CDR1 LGHDT and CDR2 YNNKEL (reference sequence). This CDR3 has 16 residues. Trimming left V 5 bases short and J 0 bases short, with 17 bases between. The CDR3 protein is CASSSRRTGSSYEQYF. CDR3 nucleotides: TGTGCCAGCAGCTCCCGTCGAACAGGGAGCTCCTACGAGCAGTACTTC.